Each of the 10 T cell receptor beta chains below was sequenced from the same sample in a study of human T cells and chemical hapten exposure. TCRdb redid the calling of the RACE reads with MiXCR, one entry per CDR3 protein. The table records more than 65,000 distinct CDR3 sequences, about 6.8% of them present only once. Documented time point: patch test 1, 2 weeks after DPC sensitization. Treatment indicated: therapeutic diphenylcyclopropenone sensitization with weekly scalp DPC. The sequencing used whole blood, collected in connection with sensitization to the hapten diphenylcyclopropenone (DPC). All receptors derive from a woman aged 30 to 39 with alopecia areata. Some clones in this sample may be carry-over from other donors' samples.

This clonotype was counted between two and nine times. The chain uses TRBV2 and TRBJ1-3; no clear D. Per germline, CDR1 SNHLY and CDR2 FYNNEI. Trimming removed 4 bases at V and 2 bases at J, with 12 bases between. This CDR3 has 15 residues. CDR3 loop: CASSVGVLPGNTIYF. CDR3 nucleotide sequence: TGTGCCAGCAGTGTTGGGGTTCTCCCTGGAAACACCATATATTTT.

The gene calls are TRBV7-6 and TRBJ1-2; D perhaps matches TRBD1 (6 bases). The V gene lost 1 base and the J gene lost 8 bases, with 11 bases spanning the gap. Germline V CDR1 and CDR2: SGHVS, FNYEAQ. The CDR3 is 13 residues long. CDR3 protein: CASSLDRASGYTF. The CDR3 DNA follows: TGTGCCAGCAGCTTAGACAGGGCTTCGGGCTACACCTTC.

The chain carries TRBV19 and TRBJ2-1, with 13 bases lining up with TRBD2. Per the germline V gene, CDR1 is LNHDA and CDR2 is SQIVND (reference sequence). CDR3 size: 15 residues. The junction had 9 bases not matched to a gene; V was cut back by 7 bases and J by 9 bases. The CDR3 nucleotides read TGTGCCAGTAATTTAGGGACTAGCGGGGTCGGTGAGCAGTTCTTC. It is translated as CASNLGTSGVGEQFF.

This clonotype was detected ten times or more. V and J are TRBV5-1 and TRBJ2-1; 7 nucleotides match TRBD1. The CDR3 has 13 amino acids. V lost 4 bases to trimming and J lost 4 bases; unmatched junction nucleotides: 2. The germline V gene encodes CDR1 SGHRS and CDR2 YFSETQ. The chain's CDR3 is CASSTGQYNEQFF. The CDR3, as DNA: TGCGCCAGCAGCACGGGACAGTACAATGAGCAGTTCTTC.

This clonotype showed up just a few times. V and J are TRBV28 and TRBJ2-7, with TRBD1 matching 9 bases. This CDR3 region has 15 residues. From germline, CDR1 is MDHEN and CDR2 SYDVKM. Trimming cost V 5 bases and J 3 bases; bases outside gene matches: 8. CDR3 protein: CASSRGTGLFYEQYF. DNA of the CDR3: TGTGCCAGCAGTCGCGGGACAGGGCTATTCTACGAGCAGTACTTC.

This clonotype was counted ten times or more. This chain connects TRBV2 to TRBJ1-6; 11 nucleotides line up with TRBD1. Germline V CDR1 and CDR2: SNHLY, FYNNEI. V shed 3 bases and J 7 bases; nucleotides not matched to a gene: 5. The CDR3 loop spans 16 amino acids. The DNA of the CDR3 is TGTGCCAGCAGTGAGTGGGGACAGGGGGGAAATTCACCCCTCCACTTT. Protein product: CASSEWGQGGNSPLHF.

This clonotype was observed a few times. The chain carries TRBV20-1 and TRBJ2-7, with 10 bases lining up with TRBD1. The CDR3 length is 17 residues. V lost 6 bases and J lost 6; bases outside the gene matches: 20. Germline CDR1 is DFQATT and CDR2 is SNEGSKA (reference sequence). The CDR3 DNA reads TGCAGTGCCCCGGGGGCAACCGGGACAGGGGATCCCAGCGAGCAGTACTTC. It encodes CSAPGATGTGDPSEQYF.

This clonotype came up many times. CDR3 sequence (DNA): TGCAGTGCTAGAGATCCTCTGAGGTACGAGCAGTACTTC. Translation gives CSARDPLRYEQYF. The rearrangement uses TRBV20-1 and TRBJ2-7, with unresolved D. This CDR3 has 13 amino acids. Per the germline V gene, CDR1 is DFQATT and CDR2 is SNEGSKA (reference sequence). V lost 0 bases to trimming and J lost 4 bases, with 10 bases between them.

This clonotype has ten or more counts. V gene TRBV7-9 combines with J gene TRBJ2-7; D is unclear. Trimming left V 4 bases short and J 0 bases short, with 10 bases between. The CDR3 contains 14 residues. Germline values: CDR1 SEHNR, CDR2 FQNEAQ (reference sequence). The CDR3 region has the DNA TGTGCCAGCAGCTATACGGACCCCTCCTACGAGCAGTACTTC. It encodes CASSYTDPSYEQYF.

This clonotype was recorded many times. V and J are TRBV12-3 or TRBV12-4 and TRBJ2-2, with no clear D. V gave up 3 bases and J gave up 3 bases, with 5 bases separating them. This CDR3 comprises 13 residues. The CDR3 region has the DNA TGTGCCAGCAGTTTTTCCTACACCGGGGAGCTGTTTTTT. Translation gives CASSFSYTGELFF.